The T cell receptor beta chain described here comes from a study of identical twins. TCRdb fed the 5' RACE reads into MiXCR, producing one record per CDR3 protein. Of 1.5 million to 2 million distinct CDR3 sequences listed, under 35% are singletons. This clonotype was counted a few times. The CDR3 sequence is 14 residues long. The ends were cut back, 5 bases at V and 1 base at J, with 11 bases in the middle. Germline V gene sequence: CDR1 MRHNA, CDR2 SNTAGT. Healthy Caucasians made up all donors. This TCR derives from a newborn girl in good health. The chain couples TRBV6-4 to TRBJ1-1; no firm D call. Sequenced input: cord blood. Here the CDR3 reads CASSPRSWNTEAFF. The CDR3 nucleotides read TGTGCCAGCAGTCCCCGATCATGGAACACTGAAGCTTTCTTT.